This T cell receptor (beta chain) was sequenced during a study of T cell responses to AZD1222 COVID-19 vaccine. Study-level findings and limits: White British people made up most donors, females outnumbered males, and clonal diversity was possibly underestimated. The reported proportion of spike-specific TCRs targeting unmutated variant regions was nearly half.

As to this clone: Its specificity is not known.

Sequencing was performed with immunoSEQ multiplex PCR; in TCRdb, only in-frame clones are kept and a portion is missing. Among approximately 130,000 clones listed, roughly nine tenths were seen once. Germline CDR1 and CDR2: SGHRS and YFSETQ. The CDR3 runs to 14 residues. Deletions cut 1 base from V and 0 bases from J, with 7 bases between. Material: peripheral blood, obtained 28 days after the second AZD1222 dose. This TCR came from an adult who received the AZD1222 COVID-19 vaccine. The rearrangement joins TRBV5-1 to TRBJ1-1, with D maybe TRBD1 (5 bases). This chain's CDR3 is CASSLWDLNTEAFF. DNA of the CDR3: TGCGCCAGCAGCTTGTGGGACTTGAACACTGAAGCTTTCTTT.